The 26 T cell receptor beta chains below all came from one sample that was sequenced in a study of tumor and adjacent non-tumor tissue in lung cancer. The template was RNA from unsorted bulk tissue. More than 3 cm separated this lung sample from the edge of the tumor. A modified ARM-PCR protocol with three rounds of nested PCR amplified TCRbeta. TCRdb passed the multiplex PCR reads through MiXCR, listing each CDR3 protein once. The sample lists approximately 62,000 distinct CDR3 sequences; more than 55% were seen once. Specimen: distant non-tumor lung tissue. The receptors come from a man between 65 and 85 years old with non-small cell lung cancer.

As regards this clonotype: The germline gene is not matched at one end of the junction; a read error may be the cause. This chain links TRBV20-1 with TRBJ2-5, with D maybe TRBD1 (5 bases). This CDR3 has 13 residues. The germline CDR1 and CDR2 sequences are DFQATT and SNEGSKA (reference sequence). CDR3 nucleotide sequence: TGCAGTGCTAAAGACGTGGGGCAAGAGGCCCAGTACTTC. It yields the protein CSAKDVGQEAQYF.

A note on this clonotype: A junction end diverges from the germline sequence, so it may reflect a read error. This chain connects TRBV6-1 to TRBJ1-6, with D perhaps matching TRBD1 (5 bases). The CDR3 has 14 amino acids. Germline V CDR1 and CDR2: MNHNS, SASEGT. The CDR3 sequence is CASSAGPYNSPPHF. The DNA for the CDR3 is TGTGCCAGCAGTGCGGGACCTTATAATTCACCCCCCCACTTT.

This clonotype was picked up a small number of times. With a much larger clone just one base away, this may be a read error. The genes are TRBV29-1 and TRBJ1-2; D gene ambiguous. Germline V gene lookup returns CDR1 SQVTM and CDR2 ANQGSEA. The V and J ends lost 7 bases and 7 bases respectively, with 16 bases between them. The CDR3 spans 12 residues. The CDR3 loop is CSAQSDQGGYTF. DNA of the CDR3: TGCAGCGCACAATCGGATCAAGGTGGCTACACCTTC.

Notes on this clonotype: A read error may account for a junction end that differs from germline. The rearrangement uses TRBV20-1 and TRBJ2-4, with 8 positions matching TRBD1. The CDR3 spans 15 residues. The germline V gene has CDR1 DFQATT and CDR2 SNEGSKA (reference sequence). The CDR3 nucleotides are TGCAGTTCCTCGACAGGGGCGCTAGCCAAAGACATTCAGTACTTC. Encoded protein: CSSSTGALAKDIQYF.

The gene calls are TRBV29-1 and TRBJ2-7; D gene uncertain. V was trimmed by 0 bases and J by 2 bases, leaving 17 bases between them. Looked up from germline, CDR1 is SQVTM and CDR2 is ANQGSEA. There are 16 residues in the CDR3. The CDR3 is CSVEERTAALTYEQYF. Written as DNA, the CDR3 is TGCAGCGTTGAAGAACGAACAGCTGCTCTAACCTACGAGCAGTACTTC.

A remark on this clonotype: A much bigger clone sits one base away, suggesting this may be a read error. This chain connects TRBV12-3 or TRBV12-4 to TRBJ1-1, with TRBD1 as a possible D gene (6 bases). V was cut by 6 bases and J by 9 bases, with 17 bases left in between. The CDR3 contains 13 residues. This chain's CDR3 is CASRMVGQTQAFF. As DNA, the CDR3 is TGTGCCAGCAGAATGGTCGGACAGACTCAAGCTTTCTTT.

Details on this clonotype: The junction differs from germline at one of its ends, possibly a read error. The CDR3 nucleotides read TGTGCCAGCAGCCTGAGCGGCGGGGTGAACACCGGTGAGCTGTTTTTT. Its translation: CASSLSGGVNTGELFF. This sequence joins TRBV11-2 and TRBJ2-2; TRBD2 might be the D (6 bases). Germline assignment: CDR1 SGHAT and CDR2 FQNNGV. The length of the CDR3 is 16 residues. Together with reference TRBV11-2 and TRBJ2-2, the CDR3 gives the full variable domain: EAGVAQSPRYKIIEKRQSVAFWCNPISGHATLYWYQQILGQGPKLLIQFQNNGVVDDSQLPKDRFSAERLKGVDSTLKIQPAKLEDSAVYLCASSLSGGVNTGELFFGEGSRLTVL.

The chain employs TRBV6-1 and TRBJ1-1; a weak D match, TRBD1 (5 bases). From germline, CDR1 is MNHNS and CDR2 SASEGT. Trimming took 10 bases from V and 4 from J, leaving 22 bases between them. This CDR3 region has 15 residues. The CDR3 loop is CANSRVGDQGTEAFF. CDR3 DNA: TGTGCCAACTCAAGGGTCGGGGATCAGGGCACTGAAGCTTTCTTT.

This rearrangement joins TRBV28 to TRBJ1-2; D gene uncertain. Trimming removed 9 bases at V and 8 bases at J, with 22 bases between. The CDR3 contains 14 residues. Germline lookup yields CDR1 MDHEN and CDR2 SYDVKM. CDR3 nucleotides: TGTGCCAGTACTAAAAGAGGAGGAATGCGGGGCTACACCTTC. Translating it yields CASTKRGGMRGYTF.

This clonotype turned up a few times. Given a much more abundant clone one base away, this may be a read error. This chain uses TRBV5-4 with TRBJ2-5; 8 bases line up with TRBD1. The CDR3 is 15 residues long. Germline loops: CDR1 SGHNT, CDR2 YYREEE (reference sequence). CDR3 sequence: CTSSHGQGRGETQYF. In DNA form, the CDR3 reads TGTACCAGCAGCCACGGACAGGGAAGAGGAGAGACCCAGTACTTC.

As concerns this clonotype: This clone may be a read error of a much larger clone one base away. DNA for the CDR3: TGTGGCAGCAGTCGGTCGGAGACCCAGTACTTC. Amino acids: CGSSRSETQYF. V gene TRBV12-3 or TRBV12-4 combines with J gene TRBJ2-5; D gene uncertain. CDR3 length: 11 residues.

The CDR3 nucleotides are TGTGCCATCAGTGCAGGACAAGGAAACACAGATACGCAGCATTTT. It encodes CAISAGQGNTDTQHF. The gene calls are TRBV10-3 and TRBJ2-3; D is perhaps TRBD1 (5 bases). The closer fit of TRBJ1-5 to the DNA end suggests the J call may be wrong. From germline, CDR1 is ENHRY and CDR2 SYGVKD. The CDR3 runs to 15 residues.

Details on this clonotype: A read error is possible here, since a much larger clone lies one base away. The J gene is TRBJ1-2, the V gene TRBV10-3; no firm D call. Germline loops: CDR1 ENHRY, CDR2 SYGVKD. The CDR3 covers 14 residues. V was shortened by 0 bases and J by 5 bases, with 10 bases between the two germline ends. CDR3 region: CAISESGRPYGYTF. Here the CDR3 DNA reads TGTGCCATCAGTGAGTCAGGACGGCCATATGGCTACACCTTC.

About this clonotype itself: The junction and the germline gene differ at one end; a read error may be behind it. V gene TRBV11-2 combines with J gene TRBJ2-5; D gene uncertain. The CDR3 loop spans 13 amino acids. The V gene's germline CDR1 is SGHAT and CDR2 FQNNGV. CDR3 sequence reads: CASGLEEEETQYF. The CDR3 DNA follows: TGTGCCAGCGGCTTAGAAGAGGAAGAGACCCAGTACTTC.

At least ten counts were recorded for this clonotype. The chain joins TRBV5-5 to TRBJ1-1; tentatively, D is TRBD1 (5 bases). From germline, CDR1 is SGHKS and CDR2 YYEKEE (reference sequence). The CDR3 is 13 residues long. Trimming pared 6 bases from V and 0 bases from J, leaving 9 bases between. The CDR3 bases are TGTGCCAGCAATGACAGATTGAACACTGAAGCTTTCTTT. The encoded protein is CASNDRLNTEAFF.

A remark on this clonotype: The junction differs from germline at one of its ends, possibly a read error. The J gene is TRBJ2-1, the V gene TRBV11-3; D may be TRBD1 or TRBD2 (6 bases each). Germline V gene sequence: CDR1 SGHNT, CDR2 YENEEA. The CDR3 runs to 15 residues. The CDR3 nucleotides read TGTGCCAGCGGCTTAGGGGGGTCCTTGTACAATGAGCAGTTCTTC. It yields the protein CASGLGGSLYNEQFF.

In its sample, this clonotype was seen many times. V gene TRBV6-5 combines with J gene TRBJ2-1; D remains unclear. Germline CDR1 reads MNHEY; CDR2 reads SVGAGI. The CDR3 runs to 15 residues. V was shortened by 2 bases and J by 0 bases, with 8 bases between the two germline ends. The CDR3 protein is CASSYHPSSYNEQFF. CDR3 nucleotide sequence: TGTGCCAGCAGTTACCATCCGAGCTCCTACAATGAGCAGTTCTTC.

This clonotype was seen more than once but under ten times. This chain uses TRBV11-2 with TRBJ2-1; D call uncertain. The germline gives CDR1 SGHAT, CDR2 FQNNGV. The CDR3 runs to 13 residues. V lost 0 bases and J lost 8, with 8 bases in between. As DNA, the CDR3 is TGTGCCAGCAGCTTAGAACTAATAGATGAGCAGTTCTTC. This codes for CASSLELIDEQFF.

The chain employs TRBV20-1 and TRBJ1-5; no clear D gene. Trimming removed 4 bases at V and 3 bases at J, with 7 bases between. CDR1 is DFQATT and CDR2 is SNEGSKA in the germline V gene (reference sequence). CDR3 length equals 12 residues. CDR3 coding DNA: TGCAGTGCTATACAGTACAATCAGCCCCAGCATTTT. Protein sequence: CSAIQYNQPQHF.

In the case of this clonotype: One end of the junction is discordant with germline, which a read error may explain. V usage is TRBV28 and J usage is TRBJ2-7; D remains unclear. The CDR3 is 12 residues long. Germline CDR1 is MDHEN and CDR2 is SYDVKM. The CDR3 nucleotides read TGTGCCGGCAGTTCCCGGGTTGACGAGCAGTACTTC. Residues: CAGSSRVDEQYF.

This clonotype showed up many times. The V and J genes are TRBV29-1 and TRBJ1-3; D gene uncertain. Trimming shortened V by 3 bases and J by 3 bases, and 9 bases separated the two germline ends. CDR3 size: 13 residues. Germline CDR1 reads SQVTM; CDR2 reads ANQGSEA. CDR3 nucleotide sequence: TGCAGCGTTGATGTCTGGGGTGGAAACACCATATATTTT. Encoded protein: CSVDVWGGNTIYF.

Of note for this clonotype: A read error may produce the germline difference seen at one junction end. The chain employs TRBV29-1 and TRBJ1-5; 8 positions match TRBD1. Germline assignment: CDR1 SQVTM and CDR2 ANQGSEA. The CDR3 runs 13 residues. In nucleotides, the CDR3 is TGCAGCGTCGAAGCAGGGGGCGGATGGCCCCAGCATTTT. Protein sequence: CSVEAGGGWPQHF.

As for this clonotype: A read error may account for a junction end that differs from germline. V and J are TRBV4-1 and TRBJ2-2; D perhaps matches TRBD2 (6 bases). The CDR3 length is 16 residues. Germline CDR1 and CDR2: MGHRA and YSYEKL. The CDR3 here is CASSQKRETSTGELFF. The CDR3 region has the DNA TGCGCCAGCAGCCAAAAACGGGAGACGAGCACCGGGGAACTGTTTTTT.

This rearrangement joins TRBV13 to TRBJ1-1, with D hard to call. The germline gives CDR1 PRHDT, CDR2 FYEKMQ (reference sequence). Trimming shortened V by 6 bases and J by 8 bases, and 10 bases separated the two germline ends. There are 11 residues in the CDR3. CDR3 in amino acids: CASRIQVEAFF. The CDR3 DNA follows: TGTGCCAGCAGAATCCAGGTAGAAGCTTTCTTT. Variable domain in full (rest from reference TRBV13 and TRBJ1-1): AAGVIQSPRHLIKEKRETATLKCYPIPRHDTVYWYQQGPGQDPQFLISFYEKMQSDKGSIPDRFSAQQFSDYHSELNMSSLELGDSALYFCASRIQVEAFFGQGTRLTVV.

For this clonotype: It may be a read error: a sequence one base away is much more abundant. V is TRBV6-1 and J is TRBJ2-1; possibly TRBD1 or TRBD2 for D (5 bases each). The germline gives CDR1 MNHNS, CDR2 SASEGT. V was trimmed by 5 bases and J by 8 bases, leaving 16 bases between them. CDR3 length equals 14 residues. CDR3 loop: CASSPGPQYDEQFF. CDR3 coding DNA: TGTGCCAGCAGTCCGGGACCCCAATACGATGAGCAGTTCTTC.

Concerning this clonotype itself: At one end the junction does not follow the germline gene, possibly because of a read error. The V gene is TRBV12-3 or TRBV12-4, the J gene TRBJ1-5; no clear D gene. The CDR3 runs to 13 residues. Here the CDR3 DNA reads TGTGCCAGCAATCAACAAGGGAATCAGGCCCAGCATTTT. This gives the protein CASNQQGNQAQHF.